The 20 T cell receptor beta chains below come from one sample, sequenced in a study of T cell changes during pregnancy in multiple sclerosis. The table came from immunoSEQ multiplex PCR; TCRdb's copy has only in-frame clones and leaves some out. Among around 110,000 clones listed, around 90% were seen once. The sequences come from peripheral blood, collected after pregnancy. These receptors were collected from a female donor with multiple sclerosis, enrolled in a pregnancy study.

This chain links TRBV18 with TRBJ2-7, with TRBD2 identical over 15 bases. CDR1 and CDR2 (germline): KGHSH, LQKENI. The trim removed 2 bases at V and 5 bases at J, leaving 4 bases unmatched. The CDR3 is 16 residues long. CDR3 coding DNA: TGTGCCAGCTCACCAATGGGACTAGCGGGAGGTAACGAGCAGTACTTC. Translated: CASSPMGLAGGNEQYF. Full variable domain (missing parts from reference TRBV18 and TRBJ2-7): NAGVMQNPRHLVRRRGQEARLRCSPMKGHSHVYWYRQLPEEGLKFMVYLQKENIIDESGMPKERFSAEFPKEGPSILRIQQVVRGDSAAYFCASSPMGLAGGNEQYFGPGTRLTVT.

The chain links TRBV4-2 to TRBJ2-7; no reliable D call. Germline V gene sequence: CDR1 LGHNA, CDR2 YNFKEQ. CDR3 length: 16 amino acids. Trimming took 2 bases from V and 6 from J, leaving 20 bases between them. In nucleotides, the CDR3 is TGTGCCAGCAGCCAATTCTCAGAACCCAGGCCAGTCGAGCAGTACTTC. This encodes CASSQFSEPRPVEQYF.

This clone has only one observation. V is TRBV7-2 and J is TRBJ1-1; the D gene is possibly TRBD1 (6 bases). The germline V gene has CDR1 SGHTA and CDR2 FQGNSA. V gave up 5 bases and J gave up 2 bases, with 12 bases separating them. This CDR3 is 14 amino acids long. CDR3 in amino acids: CASSQDRLNTEAFF. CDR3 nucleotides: TGTGCCAGCAGCCAAGACAGGCTCAACACTGAAGCTTTCTTT.

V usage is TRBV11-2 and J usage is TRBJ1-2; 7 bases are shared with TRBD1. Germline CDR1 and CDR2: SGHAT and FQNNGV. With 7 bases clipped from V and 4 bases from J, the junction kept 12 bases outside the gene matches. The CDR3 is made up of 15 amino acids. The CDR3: CASTLRGGSGYGYTF. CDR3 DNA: TGTGCCAGCACCCTCCGAGGGGGCTCGGGCTATGGCTACACCTTC.

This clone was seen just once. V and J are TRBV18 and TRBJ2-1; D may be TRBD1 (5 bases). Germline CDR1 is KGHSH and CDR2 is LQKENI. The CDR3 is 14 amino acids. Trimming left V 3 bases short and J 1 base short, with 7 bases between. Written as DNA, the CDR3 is TGTGCCAGCTCACCCTCAGGGTCCTACAATGAGCAGTTCTTC. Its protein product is CASSPSGSYNEQFF.

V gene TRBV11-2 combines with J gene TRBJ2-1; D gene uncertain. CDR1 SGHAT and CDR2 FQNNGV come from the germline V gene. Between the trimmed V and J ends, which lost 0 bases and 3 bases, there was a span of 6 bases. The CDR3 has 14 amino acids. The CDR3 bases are TGTGCCAGCAGCTTAGACATTTTCTACAATGAGCAGTTCTTC. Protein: CASSLDIFYNEQFF.

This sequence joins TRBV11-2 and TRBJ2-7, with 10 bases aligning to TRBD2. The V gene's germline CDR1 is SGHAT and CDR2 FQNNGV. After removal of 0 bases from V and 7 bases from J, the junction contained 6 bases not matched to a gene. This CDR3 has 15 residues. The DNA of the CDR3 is TGTGCCAGCAGCTTAGATCTAGCGGGAGTGAGAGAGCAGTACTTC. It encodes CASSLDLAGVREQYF.

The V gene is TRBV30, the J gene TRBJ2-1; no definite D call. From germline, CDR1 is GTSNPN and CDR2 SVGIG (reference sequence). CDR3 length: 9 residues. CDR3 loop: CAADNEQFF. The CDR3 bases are TGTGCGGCAGACAATGAGCAGTTCTTC.

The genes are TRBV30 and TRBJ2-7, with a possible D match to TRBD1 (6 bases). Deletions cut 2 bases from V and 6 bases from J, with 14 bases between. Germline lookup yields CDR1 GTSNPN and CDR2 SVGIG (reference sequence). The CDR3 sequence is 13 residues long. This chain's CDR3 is CAWSQRAGVEQYF. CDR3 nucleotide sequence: TGTGCCTGGAGTCAAAGGGCAGGGGTCGAGCAGTACTTC. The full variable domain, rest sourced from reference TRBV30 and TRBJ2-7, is SQTIHQWPATLVQPVGSPLSLECTVEGTSNPNLYWYRQAAGRGLQLLFYSVGIGQISSEVPQNLSASRPQDRQFILSSKKLLLSDSGFYLCAWSQRAGVEQYFGPGTRLTVT.

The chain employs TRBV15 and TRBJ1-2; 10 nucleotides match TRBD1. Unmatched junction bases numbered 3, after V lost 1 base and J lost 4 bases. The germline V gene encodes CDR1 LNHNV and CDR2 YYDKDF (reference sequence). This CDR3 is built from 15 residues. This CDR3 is CATSRGGTGVYGYTF. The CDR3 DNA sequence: TGTGCCACCAGCAGAGGAGGGACAGGGGTCTATGGCTACACCTTC.

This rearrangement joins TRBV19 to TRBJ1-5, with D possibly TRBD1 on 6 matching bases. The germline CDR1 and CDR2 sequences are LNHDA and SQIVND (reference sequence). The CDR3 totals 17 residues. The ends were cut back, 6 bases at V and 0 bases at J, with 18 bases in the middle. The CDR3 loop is CASRADDRIYSNQPQHF. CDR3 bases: TGTGCCAGTAGGGCGGACGACAGGATCTATAGCAATCAGCCCCAGCATTTT.

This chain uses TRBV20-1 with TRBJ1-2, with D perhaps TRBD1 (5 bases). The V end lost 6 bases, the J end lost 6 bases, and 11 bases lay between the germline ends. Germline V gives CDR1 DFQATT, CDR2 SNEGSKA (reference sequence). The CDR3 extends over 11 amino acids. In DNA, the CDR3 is TGCAGTGCCTTTGGGGGGGATGGCTACACCTTC. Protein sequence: CSAFGGDGYTF.

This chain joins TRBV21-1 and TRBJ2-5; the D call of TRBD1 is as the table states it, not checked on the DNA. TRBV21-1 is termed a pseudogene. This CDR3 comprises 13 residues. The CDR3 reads CASKDSHWETQYF. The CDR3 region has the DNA TGTGCCAGCAAAGACAGTCATTGGGAGACCCAGTACTTC.

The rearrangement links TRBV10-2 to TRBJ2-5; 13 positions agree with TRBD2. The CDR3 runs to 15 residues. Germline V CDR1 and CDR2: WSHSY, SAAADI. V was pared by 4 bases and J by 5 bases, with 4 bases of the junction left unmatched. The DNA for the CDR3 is TGCGCCAGCAGTGCGGGACTAGCGGGGCTGGAGACCCAGTACTTC. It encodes CASSAGLAGLETQYF.

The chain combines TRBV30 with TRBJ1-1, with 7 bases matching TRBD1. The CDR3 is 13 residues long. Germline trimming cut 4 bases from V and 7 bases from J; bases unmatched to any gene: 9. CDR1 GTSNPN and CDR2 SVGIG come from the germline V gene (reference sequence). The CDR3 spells CAWTETGRSEAFF. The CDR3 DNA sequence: TGTGCCTGGACCGAGACAGGGAGGAGTGAAGCTTTCTTT.

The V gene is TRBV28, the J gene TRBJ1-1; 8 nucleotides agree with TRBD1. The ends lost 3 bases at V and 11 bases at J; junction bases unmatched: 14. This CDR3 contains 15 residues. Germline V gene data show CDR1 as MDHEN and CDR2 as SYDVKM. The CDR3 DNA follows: TGTGCCAGCAGTTTGACGGACAGGGCGGGTGACGGGGCTTTCTTT. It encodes CASSLTDRAGDGAFF.

The CDR3 DNA reads as TGTGCCAGCAGCTTGGATAGGGGGGGCCTGAGCGAAGCTTTCTTT. It translates to CASSLDRGGLSEAFF. The chain recombines TRBV5-4 with TRBJ1-1, with a tentative D call TRBD1 (6 bases). Germline loops: CDR1 SGHNT, CDR2 YYREEE (reference sequence). Trimming pared 0 bases from V and 8 bases from J, leaving 17 bases between. The CDR3 has 15 amino acids. Based on the CDR3 plus reference TRBV5-4 and TRBJ1-1, the full variable domain is ETGVTQSPTHLIKTRGQQVTLRCSSQSGHNTVSWYQQALGQGPQFIFQYYREEENGRGNFPPRFSGLQFPNYSSELNVNALELDDSALYLCASSLDRGGLSEAFFGQGTRLTVV.

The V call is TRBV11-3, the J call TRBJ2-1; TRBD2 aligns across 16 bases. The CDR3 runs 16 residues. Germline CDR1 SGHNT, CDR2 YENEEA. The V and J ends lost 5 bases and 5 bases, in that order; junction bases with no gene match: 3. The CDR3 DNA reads TGTGCCAGCAGCGTGGGACTAGCGGGGGGGAACAATGAGCAGTTCTTC. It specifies CASSVGLAGGNNEQFF. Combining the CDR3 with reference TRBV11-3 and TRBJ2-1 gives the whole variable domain EAGVVQSPRYKIIEKKQPVAFWCNPISGHNTLYWYLQNLGQGPELLIRYENEEAVDDSQLPKDRFSAERLKGVDSTLKIQPAELGDSAVYLCASSVGLAGGNNEQFFGPGTRLTVL.

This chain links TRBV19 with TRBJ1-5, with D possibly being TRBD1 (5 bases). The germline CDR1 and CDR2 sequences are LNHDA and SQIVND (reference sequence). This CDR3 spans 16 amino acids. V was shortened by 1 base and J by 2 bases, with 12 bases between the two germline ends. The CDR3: CASSIVGTSGNQPQHF. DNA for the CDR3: TGTGCCAGTAGTATAGTGGGGACTTCCGGCAATCAGCCCCAGCATTTT. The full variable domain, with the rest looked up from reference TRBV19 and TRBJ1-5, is DGGITQSPKYLFRKEGQNVTLSCEQNLNHDAMYWYRQDPGQGLRLIYYSQIVNDFQKGDIAEGYSVSREKKESFPLTVTSAQKNPTAFYLCASSIVGTSGNQPQHFGDGTRLSIL.

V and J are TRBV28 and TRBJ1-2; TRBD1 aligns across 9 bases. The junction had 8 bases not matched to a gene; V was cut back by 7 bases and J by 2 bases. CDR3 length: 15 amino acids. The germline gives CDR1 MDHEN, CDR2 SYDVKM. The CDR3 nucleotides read TGTGCCAGCAAAACTGCCGGGACAGGGAACTATGGCTACACCTTC. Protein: CASKTAGTGNYGYTF.